This is a list of T cell receptor beta chains from one sample in a study of long-term antiretroviral therapy in people with HIV. The data were produced by immunoSEQ multiplex PCR, yet TCRdb's version contains in-frame clones alone and is incomplete. The sample consists of around 23,000 clones, more than 65% of them appearing once. The sample was unsorted PBMCs, taken 4.4 years after starting antiretroviral therapy. Receptors were obtained from a man in his thirties or forties with HIV. Each CDR3 is given with its conserved first and last residue. Fields, in order: CDR3 protein, CDR3 DNA, J gene, D gene, clone size, V gene. A D gene is named only where the DNA matches it firmly. A row's size may be missing; if present it is once, few, many or a size class.

CDR3aa: CASTSLGGIEAFF
CDR3nt: TGTGCCAGCACCTCACTGGGGGGAATTGAAGCTTTCTTT
j_gene: TRBJ1-1
d_gene: NA
abundance: NA
v_gene: TRBV6-1

CDR3aa: CASSWARGSETQYF
CDR3nt: TGCGCCAGCAGCTGGGCGAGGGGTTCGGAGACCCAGTACTTC
j_gene: TRBJ2-5
d_gene: NA
abundance: NA
v_gene: TRBV5-1

CDR3aa: CASSQRAYDTEAFF
CDR3nt: TGCGCCAGCAGCCAAAGGGCTTATGACACTGAAGCTTTCTTT
j_gene: TRBJ1-1
d_gene: NA
abundance: NA
v_gene: TRBV4-3

CDR3aa: CASNIGSPSSYNEQFF
CDR3nt: TGTGCCAGCAATATCGGGAGCCCCTCTTCCTACAATGAGCAGTTCTTC
j_gene: TRBJ2-1
d_gene: NA
abundance: NA
v_gene: TRBV27

CDR3aa: CASSYVTGWERGAEGSNYGYTF
CDR3nt: TGTGCCAGCAGCTACGTGACAGGGTGGGAGCGGGGTGCGGAAGGCTCTAACTATGGCTACACCTTC
j_gene: TRBJ1-2
d_gene: TRBD1
abundance: NA
v_gene: TRBV7-8

CDR3aa: CASSLGTRVRTEAFF
CDR3nt: TGTGCCAGCAGCTTAGGGACGAGAGTCCGGACTGAAGCTTTCTTT
j_gene: TRBJ1-1
d_gene: NA
abundance: NA
v_gene: TRBV7-8

CDR3aa: CASKAIPTEAFF
CDR3nt: TGTGCCAGCAAGGCAATACCCACTGAAGCTTTCTTT
j_gene: TRBJ1-1
d_gene: NA
abundance: once
v_gene: TRBV2

CDR3aa: CASSKGAHPMNTEAFF
CDR3nt: TGTGCCAGCAGCAAAGGTGCCCACCCGATGAACACTGAAGCTTTCTTT
j_gene: TRBJ1-1
d_gene: NA
abundance: NA
v_gene: TRBV21-1

CDR3aa: CASILTNIQYF
CDR3nt: TGTGCCAGCATACTGACAAACATTCAGTACTTC
j_gene: TRBJ2-4
d_gene: NA
abundance: once
v_gene: TRBV6-1

CDR3aa: CASCHEGTEAFF
CDR3nt: TGTGCCAGCTGTCACGAGGGCACTGAAGCTTTCTTT
j_gene: TRBJ1-1
d_gene: NA
abundance: NA
v_gene: TRBV25-1

CDR3aa: CASSEKQGWDTEAFF
CDR3nt: TGTGCCAGCAGCGAGAAACAGGGATGGGACACTGAAGCTTTCTTT
j_gene: TRBJ1-1
d_gene: NA
abundance: NA
v_gene: TRBV7-9

CDR3aa: CATDGATVGTEAFF
CDR3nt: TGTGCCACAGATGGGGCAACGGTGGGCACTGAAGCTTTCTTT
j_gene: TRBJ1-1
d_gene: NA
abundance: NA
v_gene: TRBV6-1

CDR3aa: CASSPGGGRDNEQFF
CDR3nt: TGTGCCAGCAGCCCAGGGGGCGGAAGGGACAATGAGCAGTTCTTC
j_gene: TRBJ2-1
d_gene: TRBD1
abundance: NA
v_gene: TRBV5-8

CDR3aa: CASSDWDTNASYEQYF
CDR3nt: TGTGCCAGCAGTGACTGGGACACAAATGCTTCCTACGAGCAGTACTTC
j_gene: TRBJ2-7
d_gene: NA
abundance: NA
v_gene: TRBV2

CDR3aa: CASSIVRDRGFNEQFF
CDR3nt: TGTGCCAGTAGTATCGTTCGGGACAGGGGTTTCAATGAGCAGTTCTTC
j_gene: TRBJ2-1
d_gene: TRBD1
abundance: NA
v_gene: TRBV19

CDR3aa: CASALGFVTGNEQFF
CDR3nt: TGCGCCAGCGCGCTTGGGTTCGTTACAGGGAATGAGCAGTTCTTC
j_gene: TRBJ2-1
d_gene: NA
abundance: NA
v_gene: TRBV5-1

CDR3aa: CAIWASGEQFF
CDR3nt: TGTGCCATCTGGGCGTCGGGTGAGCAGTTCTTC
j_gene: TRBJ2-1
d_gene: NA
abundance: NA
v_gene: TRBV11-2

CDR3aa: CASSPGQGTEAFF
CDR3nt: TGTGCCAGCTCACCAGGACAGGGGACTGAAGCTTTCTTT
j_gene: TRBJ1-1
d_gene: TRBD1
abundance: NA
v_gene: TRBV18

CDR3aa: CATRSGRGAGTDTQYF
CDR3nt: TGTGCCACCAGATCGGGGCGCGGGGCGGGCACAGATACGCAGTATTTT
j_gene: TRBJ2-3
d_gene: NA
abundance: NA
v_gene: TRBV15

CDR3aa: CASSTRATGRTDTQYF
CDR3nt: TGTGCCAGCAGCACTAGGGCTACAGGCCGCACAGATACGCAGTATTTT
j_gene: TRBJ2-3
d_gene: NA
abundance: NA
v_gene: TRBV7-9

CDR3aa: CASTERGLVLVNTIYF
CDR3nt: TGTGCCAGCACCGAACGGGGTTTAGTGTTGGTGAACACCATATATTTT
j_gene: TRBJ1-3
d_gene: NA
abundance: NA
v_gene: TRBV2

CDR3aa: CASSSPTSGGSDTQYF
CDR3nt: TGTGCCAGCAGCTCGCCGACTAGCGGGGGCTCGGATACGCAGTATTTT
j_gene: TRBJ2-3
d_gene: TRBD2
abundance: NA
v_gene: TRBV5-4

CDR3aa: CASSRGRSTSGYTDTQYF
CDR3nt: TGTGCCAGCAGCCGGGGGCGCTCGACTAGCGGGTACACAGATACGCAGTATTTT
j_gene: TRBJ2-3
d_gene: TRBD2
abundance: NA
v_gene: TRBV9

CDR3aa: CASSRGQGRITEAFF
CDR3nt: TGTGCCAGCAGCAGGGGACAGGGGCGGATCACTGAAGCTTTCTTT
j_gene: TRBJ1-1
d_gene: TRBD1
abundance: NA
v_gene: TRBV7-9

CDR3aa: CASSQEPVYEQYF
CDR3nt: TGTGCCAGCAGCCAAGAGCCGGTCTACGAGCAGTACTTC
j_gene: TRBJ2-7
d_gene: NA
abundance: few
v_gene: TRBV4-2

CDR3aa: CASSSRTGEDHQPQHF
CDR3nt: TGTGCCAGCAGTTCCCGGACAGGAGAGGATCATCAGCCCCAGCATTTT
j_gene: TRBJ1-5
d_gene: TRBD1
abundance: NA
v_gene: TRBV27

CDR3aa: CASGGGTEAFF
CDR3nt: TGCGCCAGCGGGGGGGGGACTGAAGCTTTCTTT
j_gene: TRBJ1-1
d_gene: NA
abundance: NA
v_gene: TRBV10-2

CDR3aa: CASSPRTSNEQYF
CDR3nt: TGTGCCAGCAGCCCAAGGACTAGCAACGAGCAGTACTTC
j_gene: TRBJ2-7
d_gene: TRBD2
abundance: NA
v_gene: TRBV11-2

CDR3aa: CASSPSQLNSNQPQHF
CDR3nt: TGTGCCAGCTCACCATCGCAGTTAAATAGCAATCAGCCCCAGCATTTT
j_gene: TRBJ1-5
d_gene: NA
abundance: NA
v_gene: TRBV18

CDR3aa: CASSYSEGSNSPLHF
CDR3nt: TGTGCCAGCAGTTACTCCGAAGGCAGCAATTCACCCCTCCACTTT
j_gene: TRBJ1-6
d_gene: NA
abundance: NA
v_gene: TRBV6-6

CDR3aa: CASSLAGGKTGELFF
CDR3nt: TGTGCCAGCAGCTTAGCGGGGGGAAAAACCGGGGAGCTGTTTTTT
j_gene: TRBJ2-2
d_gene: NA
abundance: NA
v_gene: TRBV7-2

CDR3aa: CASSDRGTSQPQHF
CDR3nt: TGTGCCAGTAGTGACAGGGGCACATCTCAGCCCCAGCATTTT
j_gene: TRBJ1-5
d_gene: TRBD1
abundance: NA
v_gene: TRBV19

CDR3aa: CASRPSGGSNEQYF
CDR3nt: TGTGCCAGCAGACCTAGCGGGGGTTCCAACGAGCAGTACTTC
j_gene: TRBJ2-7
d_gene: TRBD2
abundance: NA
v_gene: TRBV6-1

CDR3aa: CASSLNPDRDYGYTF
CDR3nt: TGTGCCAGCAGTCTCAACCCGGACAGGGATTATGGCTACACCTTC
j_gene: TRBJ1-2
d_gene: TRBD1
abundance: NA
v_gene: TRBV7-2

CDR3aa: CASSLGQGVGLEQYF
CDR3nt: TGTGCCAGCAGCTTAGGTCAGGGGGTCGGCCTCGAGCAGTACTTC
j_gene: TRBJ2-7
d_gene: TRBD1
abundance: few
v_gene: TRBV7-8

CDR3aa: CASSQDWGGRSSRAGNTIYF
CDR3nt: TGTGCCAGCAGCCAAGATTGGGGGGGGAGGTCAAGCCGCGCTGGAAACACCATATATTTT
j_gene: TRBJ1-3
d_gene: NA
abundance: NA
v_gene: TRBV4-2

CDR3aa: CAISEEGSSYEQYF
CDR3nt: TGTGCCATCAGTGAAGAGGGGAGCTCCTACGAGCAGTACTTC
j_gene: TRBJ2-7
d_gene: NA
abundance: NA
v_gene: TRBV10-3

CDR3aa: CASSPGGGEQFF
CDR3nt: TGTGCCAGCTCACCAGGAGGGGGTGAGCAGTTCTTC
j_gene: TRBJ2-1
d_gene: NA
abundance: NA
v_gene: TRBV18

CDR3aa: CASSRGNEQYF
CDR3nt: TGTGCCAGCAGCCGCGGAAACGAGCAGTACTTC
j_gene: TRBJ2-7
d_gene: NA
abundance: NA
v_gene: TRBV13

CDR3aa: CASSLSGGLGEQFF
CDR3nt: TGTGCCAGCAGCTTAAGCGGGGGGTTGGGTGAGCAGTTCTTC
j_gene: TRBJ2-1
d_gene: TRBD2
abundance: NA
v_gene: TRBV5-6

CDR3aa: CASSERGSSYNSPLHF
CDR3nt: TGTGCCAGCAGTGAAAGGGGGAGCTCCTATAATTCACCCCTCCACTTT
j_gene: TRBJ1-6
d_gene: NA
abundance: NA
v_gene: TRBV6-1

CDR3aa: CASSEAQMEYSPLHF
CDR3nt: TGTGCCAGCAGTGAAGCCCAGATGGAATATTCACCCCTCCACTTT
j_gene: TRBJ1-6
d_gene: NA
abundance: NA
v_gene: TRBV6-1

CDR3aa: CARSLYCPPPGQRGPETQYF
CDR3nt: TGTGCCAGAAGCTTATATTGCCCCCCTCCGGGACAGAGGGGCCCCGAGACCCAGTACTTC
j_gene: TRBJ2-5
d_gene: NA
abundance: NA
v_gene: TRBV7-5

CDR3aa: CASSFPSTGSGANVLTF
CDR3nt: TGTGCCAGCAGTTTCCCGTCGACAGGATCTGGGGCCAACGTCCTGACTTTC
j_gene: TRBJ2-6
d_gene: NA
abundance: NA
v_gene: TRBV28

CDR3aa: CSVAGGEPNTGELFF
CDR3nt: TGCAGCGTTGCGGGCGGCGAACCTAACACCGGGGAGCTGTTTTTT
j_gene: TRBJ2-2
d_gene: NA
abundance: NA
v_gene: TRBV29-1

CDR3aa: CASSPYSTSGAAYEQYF
CDR3nt: TGCGCCAGCAGCCCCTACTCGACTAGCGGGGCAGCCTACGAGCAGTACTTC
j_gene: TRBJ2-7
d_gene: TRBD2
abundance: NA
v_gene: TRBV4-3

CDR3aa: CASSLGTGGSYEQYF
CDR3nt: TGCGCCAGCAGCTTAGGGACAGGGGGCTCCTACGAGCAGTACTTC
j_gene: TRBJ2-7
d_gene: TRBD1
abundance: NA
v_gene: TRBV5-1

CDR3aa: CASSLGSEAFF
CDR3nt: TGTGCCAGCAGTTTAGGGTCTGAAGCTTTCTTT
j_gene: TRBJ1-1
d_gene: NA
abundance: NA
v_gene: TRBV6-6

CDR3aa: CASSLRGGRKGTEAFF
CDR3nt: TGTGCCAGCAGCCTCAGGGGTGGGAGGAAGGGGACTGAAGCTTTCTTT
j_gene: TRBJ1-1
d_gene: NA
abundance: NA
v_gene: TRBV14

CDR3aa: CASSSTGHLLYEQYF
CDR3nt: TGTGCCAGCTCATCAACGGGGCATCTGCTCTACGAGCAGTACTTC
j_gene: TRBJ2-7
d_gene: NA
abundance: NA
v_gene: TRBV18